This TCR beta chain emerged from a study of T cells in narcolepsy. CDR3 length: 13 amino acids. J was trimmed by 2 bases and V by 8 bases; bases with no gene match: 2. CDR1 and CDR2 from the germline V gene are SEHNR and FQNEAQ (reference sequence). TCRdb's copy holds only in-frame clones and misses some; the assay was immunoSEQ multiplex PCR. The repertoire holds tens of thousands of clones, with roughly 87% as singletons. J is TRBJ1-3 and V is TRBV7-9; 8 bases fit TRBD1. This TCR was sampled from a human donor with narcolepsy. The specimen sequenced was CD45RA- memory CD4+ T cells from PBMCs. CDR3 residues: CASQQGAGNTIYF. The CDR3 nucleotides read TGTGCCAGCCAACAGGGGGCTGGAAACACCATATATTTT.